This TCR beta chain emerged from a study of metastatic and nonmetastatic thyroid tumors (dated by TCRdb to between 2020 and 2021). As for the study more broadly: Repertoires from peripheral blood and from tumor or nodule tissue samples of malignant and benign thyroid patients were compared.

Library preparation employed PCR. Sequencing used an Illumina HiSeq 4000. High-throughput sequencing was used to profile the CDR3 region of the TCR beta-chain in every patient. As for the authors' bioinformatics: A classifier to discriminate distant-metastatic papillary thyroid cancer patients was built from CDR3 differences across clinicopathological groups. Repertoire diversity was assessed with the Shannon index, and tumor-blood repertoire similarity with the Morisita-Horn index. Starting from the raw public reads, TCRdb applied fastp trimming at Q25, assembled clones with MiXCR and retained in-frame beta chains. The V and J calls follow TCRdb's processing rather than the paper's. The sample records tens of thousands of clones, approximately 17% of which are singletons. The ten largest clones represent 6.5% to 8.5% of the sample. The table lists this clone with many counts. The specificity of this receptor is unknown. No base quality values were provided; no much bigger clone lies one nucleotide off.

Before undergoing thyroid surgery, none of the patients had been given any kind of treatment. Using T-cell receptor beta sequencing, the researchers looked back retrospectively at clinical samples from patients, gathered between about 2011 and 2018. Overall study results and their limits: In both blood and tumor samples, malignant tumors were reported to have significantly higher TCR beta diversity than benign nodules.

The germline V gene (reference sequence) specifies DFQATT as CDR1 and SNEGSKA as CDR2. Cut back by 3 bases and 5 bases, the V and J ends lie 7 bases apart. From the cysteine up to the phenylalanine, the CDR3 has a length of 11 residues. This entry keeps only the CDR3 DNA: 33 bases, framed from base 1. The TCR originated in a female donor with papillary thyroid cancer or a benign thyroid nodule (not recorded which). Some clones in this sample may be carry-over from other donors' samples. Specimen: blood. Rearrangement joined TRBV20-1 to TRBJ1-2; the D gene is unclear. The CDR3 sequence is CSASNVYGYTF. The nucleotides are TGCAGTGCTAGTAATGTTTATGGCTACACCTTC.